Ten or more counts support the clone carrying this TCR beta chain. Its target is unknown. This CDR3 is 16 amino acids long. The germline V and J ends were trimmed by 1 base and 5 bases, with 17 bases remaining between them. CDR1 and CDR2 from the germline V gene are MGHRA and YSYEKL. The data originate from a study of T cells after yellow fever vaccination. 5'RACE template switching produced TCR cDNA carrying a universal primer site and UMIs. TCRdb ran MiXCR on the 5' RACE reads and lists one entry per CDR3 protein. The table includes under 200,000 distinct CDR3 sequences, approximately 10% detected once. Findings of the study overall: The bulk population could contribute abundant contaminating clonotypes to FACS-sorted repertoires. The CD4 and CD8 compartments had a small share of their clonotypes in common. Detected again after the booster were most primary-vaccination clones, at 95% to 97% CD4 and nearly 90% CD8.

Sequences were derived from CD8+ T cells sorted from PBMCs, sampled 15 days after the yellow fever booster vaccination. The sequence was obtained from a man between 18 and 35 years old who received the YFV17D yellow fever vaccine. The chain carries TRBV4-1 and TRBJ1-2; possible D gene TRBD1, 6 bases. CDR3 amino acids: CASSQVFTGQLYGYTF. The CDR3 DNA reads as TGCGCCAGCAGCCAAGTTTTCACAGGACAGCTATATGGCTACACCTTC.